The clone carrying this TCR beta chain has just a few counts. Its antigen remains unidentified. Coverage ceases 3 residues before the CDR3 finishes, and the germline J gene fills in the end. Each donor provided about 5 to 8.5 ml of heparinized whole blood. V lost 8 bases and J 7 bases, leaving 11 bases between the germline ends. This CDR3 is 11 amino acids long. Germline V gene data show CDR1 as MGHDK and CDR2 as SYGVNS. This sample was taken from a study of T cell clonality in common variable immunodeficiency. Study results and caveats: Compared with controls, CVID subjects had fewer shared TCRbeta clones. Compared with healthy controls, CVID subjects showed increased TCRbeta clonality, mostly in about a third. Common variable immunodeficiency TCR beta sequences reportedly had fewer deletions and N-nucleotide insertions.

TCRdb's copy holds only in-frame clones and misses some; the assay was immunoSEQ multiplex PCR. Sampling found around 55,000 clones, none seen once. This receptor was taken from a person between 18 and 75 years old in good health. The chain joins TRBV25-1 to TRBJ1-1, with D maybe TRBD1 (5 bases). Sequenced: peripheral blood mononuclear cells. CDR3 DNA, as far as it was read: TGTGCCAGCGGCCAGGGCTTTGAA. It translates to CASGQGFE. Given in full, the CDR3 is CASGQGFEAFF.